The clone carrying this T cell receptor (beta chain) was detected only a few times. Its target is not known. The data were taken from a study of early T cells in non-severe SARS-CoV-2 infection. From the 5' RACE reads, TCRdb called clonotypes with MiXCR, one entry per CDR3 protein. The sample has about 49,000 distinct CDR3 sequences, more than 10% seen once. Germline values: CDR1 SGHRS, CDR2 YFSETQ. V was shortened by 4 bases and J by 3 bases, with 12 bases between the two germline ends. The CDR3 is 14 residues long. Study-level findings and limits: In VDJdb matching, anti-spike CD8 responses were favored while private and CD4 specificities went missing.

V usage is TRBV5-1 and J usage is TRBJ2-3, with D perhaps TRBD1 (6 bases). The TCR comes from an adult who was a healthcare worker with PCR-confirmed SARS-CoV-2 infection or an uninfected control (not recorded which). The specimen was whole blood, collected at baseline. In DNA form, the CDR3 reads TGCGCCAGCAGCCGCCGGGACACGACAGATACGCAGTATTTT. Encoded protein: CASSRRDTTDTQYF.